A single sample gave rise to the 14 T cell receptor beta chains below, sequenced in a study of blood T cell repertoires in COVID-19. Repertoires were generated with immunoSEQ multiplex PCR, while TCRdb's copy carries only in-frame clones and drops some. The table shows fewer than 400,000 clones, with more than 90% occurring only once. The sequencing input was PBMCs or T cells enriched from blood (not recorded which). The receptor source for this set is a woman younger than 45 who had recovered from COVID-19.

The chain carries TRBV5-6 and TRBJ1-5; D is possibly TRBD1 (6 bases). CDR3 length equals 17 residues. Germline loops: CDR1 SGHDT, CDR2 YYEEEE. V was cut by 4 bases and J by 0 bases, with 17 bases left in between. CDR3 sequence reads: CASSPKRTAYSNQPQHF. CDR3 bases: TGTGCCAGCAGCCCCAAAAGGACAGCGTATAGCAATCAGCCCCAGCATTTT.

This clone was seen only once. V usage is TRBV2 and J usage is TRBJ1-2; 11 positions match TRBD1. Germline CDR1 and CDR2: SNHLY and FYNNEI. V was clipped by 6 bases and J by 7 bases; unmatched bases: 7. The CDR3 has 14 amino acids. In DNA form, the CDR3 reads TGTGCCAGCAGACCCGGGACAGGGGGGTTTGGCTACACCTTC. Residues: CASRPGTGGFGYTF.

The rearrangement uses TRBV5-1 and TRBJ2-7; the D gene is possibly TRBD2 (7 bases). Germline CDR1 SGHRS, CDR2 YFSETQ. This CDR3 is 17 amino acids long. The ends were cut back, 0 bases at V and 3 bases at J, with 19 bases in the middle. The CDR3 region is CASSLVFWGLADYEQYF. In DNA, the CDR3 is TGCGCCAGCAGCTTGGTATTCTGGGGGCTAGCGGACTACGAGCAGTACTTC.

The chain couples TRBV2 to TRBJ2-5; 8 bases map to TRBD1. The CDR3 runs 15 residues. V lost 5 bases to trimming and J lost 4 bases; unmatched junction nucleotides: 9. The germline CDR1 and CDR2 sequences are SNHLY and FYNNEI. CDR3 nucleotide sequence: TGTGCCAGCAGTCAAGGCCAGGGGGCAGGAGAGACCCAGTACTTC. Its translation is CASSQGQGAGETQYF.

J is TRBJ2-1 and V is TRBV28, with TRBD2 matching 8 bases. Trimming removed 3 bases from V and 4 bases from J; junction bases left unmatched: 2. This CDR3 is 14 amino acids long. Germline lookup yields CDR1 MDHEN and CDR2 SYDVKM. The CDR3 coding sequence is TGTGCCAGCAGTTTGGGCGGGAGGTACAATGAGCAGTTCTTC. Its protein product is CASSLGGRYNEQFF.

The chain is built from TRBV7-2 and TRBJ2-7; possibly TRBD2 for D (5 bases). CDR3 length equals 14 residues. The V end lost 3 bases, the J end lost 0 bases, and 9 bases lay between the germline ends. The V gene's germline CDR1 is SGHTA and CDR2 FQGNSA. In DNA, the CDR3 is TGTGCCAGCAGCTTTGACTACTCCTCCTACGAGCAGTACTTC. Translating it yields CASSFDYSSYEQYF.

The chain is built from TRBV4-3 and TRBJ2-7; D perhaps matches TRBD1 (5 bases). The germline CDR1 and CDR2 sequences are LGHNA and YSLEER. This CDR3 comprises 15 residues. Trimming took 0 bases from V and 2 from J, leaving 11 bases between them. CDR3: CASSQERGTPYEQYF. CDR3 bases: TGCGCCAGCAGCCAAGAAAGGGGTACCCCCTACGAGCAGTACTTC.

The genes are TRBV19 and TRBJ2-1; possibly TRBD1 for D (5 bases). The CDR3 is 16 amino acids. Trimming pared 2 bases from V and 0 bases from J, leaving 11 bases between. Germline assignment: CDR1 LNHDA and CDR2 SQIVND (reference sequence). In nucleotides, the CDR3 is TGTGCCAGTAGTATATTTGACAGAAGCTCCTACAATGAGCAGTTCTTC. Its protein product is CASSIFDRSSYNEQFF. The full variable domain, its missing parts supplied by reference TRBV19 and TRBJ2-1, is DGGITQSPKYLFRKEGQNVTLSCEQNLNHDAMYWYRQDPGQGLRLIYYSQIVNDFQKGDIAEGYSVSREKKESFPLTVTSAQKNPTAFYLCASSIFDRSSYNEQFFGPGTRLTVL.

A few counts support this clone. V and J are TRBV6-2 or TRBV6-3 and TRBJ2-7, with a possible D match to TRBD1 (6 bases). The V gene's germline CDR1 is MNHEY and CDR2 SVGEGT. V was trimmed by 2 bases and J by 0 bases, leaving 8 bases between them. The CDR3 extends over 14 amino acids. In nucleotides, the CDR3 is TGTGCCAGCAGTTACCGGGACAACTCCTACGAGCAGTACTTC. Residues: CASSYRDNSYEQYF.

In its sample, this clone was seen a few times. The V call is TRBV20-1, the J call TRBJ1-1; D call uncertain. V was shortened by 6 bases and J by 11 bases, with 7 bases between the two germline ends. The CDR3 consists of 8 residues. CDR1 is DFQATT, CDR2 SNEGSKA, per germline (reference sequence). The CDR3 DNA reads TGCAGTGCCAGGCCGGCTTTCTTT. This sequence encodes CSARPAFF.

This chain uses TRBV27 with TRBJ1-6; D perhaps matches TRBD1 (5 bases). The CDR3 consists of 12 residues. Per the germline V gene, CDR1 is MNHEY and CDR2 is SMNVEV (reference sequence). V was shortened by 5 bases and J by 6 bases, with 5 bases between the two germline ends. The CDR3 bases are TGTGCCAGCAGTGACAGTAATTCACCCCTCCACTTT. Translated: CASSDSNSPLHF.

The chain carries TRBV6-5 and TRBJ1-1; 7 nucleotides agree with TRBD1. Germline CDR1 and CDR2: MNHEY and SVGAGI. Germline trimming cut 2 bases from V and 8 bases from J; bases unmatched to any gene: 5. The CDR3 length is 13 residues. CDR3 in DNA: TGTGCCAGCAGTTACCTTCGACAGGGCGAAGCTTTCTTT. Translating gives CASSYLRQGEAFF.

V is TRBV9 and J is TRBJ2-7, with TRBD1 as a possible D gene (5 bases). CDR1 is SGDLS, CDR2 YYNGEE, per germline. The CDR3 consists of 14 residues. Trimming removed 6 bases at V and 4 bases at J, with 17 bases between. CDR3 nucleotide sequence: TGTGCCAGCAACCCCCAGGGTGGAGATTACGAGCAGTACTTC. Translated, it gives CASNPQGGDYEQYF.

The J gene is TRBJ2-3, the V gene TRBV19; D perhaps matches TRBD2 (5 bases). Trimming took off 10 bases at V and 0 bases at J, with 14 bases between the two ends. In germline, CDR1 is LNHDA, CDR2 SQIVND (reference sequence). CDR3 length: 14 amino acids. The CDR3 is CATGTSSSTDTQYF. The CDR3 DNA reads TGTGCCACGGGAACTAGTTCTAGCACAGATACGCAGTATTTT. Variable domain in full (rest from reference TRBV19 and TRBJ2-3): DGGITQSPKYLFRKEGQNVTLSCEQNLNHDAMYWYRQDPGQGLRLIYYSQIVNDFQKGDIAEGYSVSREKKESFPLTVTSAQKNPTAFYLCATGTSSSTDTQYFGPGTRLTVL.